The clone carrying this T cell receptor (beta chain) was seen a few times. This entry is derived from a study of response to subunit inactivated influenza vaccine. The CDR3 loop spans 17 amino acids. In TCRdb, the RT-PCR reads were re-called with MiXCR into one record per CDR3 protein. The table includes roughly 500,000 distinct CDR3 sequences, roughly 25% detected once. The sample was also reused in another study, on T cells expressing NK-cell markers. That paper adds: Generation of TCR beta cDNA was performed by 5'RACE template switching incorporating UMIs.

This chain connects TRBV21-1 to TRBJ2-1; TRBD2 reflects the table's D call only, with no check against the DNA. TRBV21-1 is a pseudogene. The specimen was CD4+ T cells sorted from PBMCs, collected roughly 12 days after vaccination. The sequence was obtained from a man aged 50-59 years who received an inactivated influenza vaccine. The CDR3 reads CASSKGRQREAYNEQFF. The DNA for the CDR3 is TGTGCCAGCAGCAAAGGTCGCCAGCGGGAGGCCTACAATGAGCAGTTCTTC.